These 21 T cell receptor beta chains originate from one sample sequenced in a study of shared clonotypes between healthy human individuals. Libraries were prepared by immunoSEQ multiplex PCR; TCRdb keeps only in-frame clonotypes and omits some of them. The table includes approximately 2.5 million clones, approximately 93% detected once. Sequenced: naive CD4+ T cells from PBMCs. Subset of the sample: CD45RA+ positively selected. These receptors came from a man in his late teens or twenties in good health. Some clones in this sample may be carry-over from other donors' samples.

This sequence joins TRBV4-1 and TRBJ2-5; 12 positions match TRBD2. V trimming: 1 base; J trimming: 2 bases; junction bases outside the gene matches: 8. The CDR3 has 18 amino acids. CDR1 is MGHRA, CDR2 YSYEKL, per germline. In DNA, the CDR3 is TGCGCCAGCAGCCAAGGCGGACTAGCGGGGCCCCTGCAAGAGACCCAGTACTTC. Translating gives CASSQGGLAGPLQETQYF.

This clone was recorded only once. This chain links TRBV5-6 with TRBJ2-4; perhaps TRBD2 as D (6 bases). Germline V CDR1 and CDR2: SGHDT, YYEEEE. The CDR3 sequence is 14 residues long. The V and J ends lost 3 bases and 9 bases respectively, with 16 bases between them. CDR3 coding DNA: TGTGCCAGCAGCTCTCGGCCCTCCGGGGGCATTCAGTACTTC. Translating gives CASSSRPSGGIQYF.

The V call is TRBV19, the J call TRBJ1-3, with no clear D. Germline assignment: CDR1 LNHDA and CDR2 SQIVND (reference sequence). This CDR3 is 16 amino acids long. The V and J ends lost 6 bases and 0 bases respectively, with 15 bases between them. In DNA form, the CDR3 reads TGTGCCAGTAGCTCCGGGAGCCAAATCTCTGGAAACACCATATATTTT. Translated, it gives CASSSGSQISGNTIYF. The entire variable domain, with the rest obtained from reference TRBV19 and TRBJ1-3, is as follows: DGGITQSPKYLFRKEGQNVTLSCEQNLNHDAMYWYRQDPGQGLRLIYYSQIVNDFQKGDIAEGYSVSREKKESFPLTVTSAQKNPTAFYLCASSSGSQISGNTIYFGEGSWLTVV.

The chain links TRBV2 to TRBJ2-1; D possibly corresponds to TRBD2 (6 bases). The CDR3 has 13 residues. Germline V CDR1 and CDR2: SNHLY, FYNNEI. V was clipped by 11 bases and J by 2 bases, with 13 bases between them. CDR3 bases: TGTGCCGGCCGGGAGAGTCCCTACAATGAGCAGTTCTTC. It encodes CAGRESPYNEQFF. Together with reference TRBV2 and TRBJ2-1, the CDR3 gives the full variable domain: EPEVTQTPSHQVTQMGQEVILRCVPISNHLYFYWYRQILGQKVEFLVSFYNNEISEKSEIFDDQFSVERPDGSNFTLKIRSTKLEDSAMYFCAGRESPYNEQFFGPGTRLTVL.

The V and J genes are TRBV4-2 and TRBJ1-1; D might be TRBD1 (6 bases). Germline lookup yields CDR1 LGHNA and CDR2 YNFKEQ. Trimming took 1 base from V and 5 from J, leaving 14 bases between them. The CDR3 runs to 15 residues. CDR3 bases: TGTGCCAGCAGCCAAGTCACGGTGAGGGGGACTGAAGCTTTCTTT. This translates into CASSQVTVRGTEAFF.

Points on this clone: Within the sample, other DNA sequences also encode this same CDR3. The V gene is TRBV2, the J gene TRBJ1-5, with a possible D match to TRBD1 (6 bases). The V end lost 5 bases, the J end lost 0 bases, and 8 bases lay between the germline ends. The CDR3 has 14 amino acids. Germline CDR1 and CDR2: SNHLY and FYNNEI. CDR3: CASSKQGSNQPQHF. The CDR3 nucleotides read TGTGCCAGCAGTAAACAGGGTAGCAATCAGCCCCAGCATTTT.

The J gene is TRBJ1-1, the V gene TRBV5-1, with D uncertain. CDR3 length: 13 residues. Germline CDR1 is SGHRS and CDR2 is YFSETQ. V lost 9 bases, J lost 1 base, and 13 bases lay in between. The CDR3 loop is CATQGQENTEAFF. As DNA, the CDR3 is TGCGCCACCCAAGGGCAGGAGAACACTGAAGCTTTCTTT. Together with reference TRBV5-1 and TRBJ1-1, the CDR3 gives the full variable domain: KAGVTQTPRYLIKTRGQQVTLSCSPISGHRSVSWYQQTPGQGLQFLFEYFSETQRNKGNFPGRFSGRQFSNSRSEMNVSTLELGDSALYLCATQGQENTEAFFGQGTRLTVV.

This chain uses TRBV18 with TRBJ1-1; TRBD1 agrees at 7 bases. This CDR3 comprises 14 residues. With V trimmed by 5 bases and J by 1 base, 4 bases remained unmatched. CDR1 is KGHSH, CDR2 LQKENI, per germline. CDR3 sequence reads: CASSARGGNTEAFF. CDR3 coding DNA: TGTGCCAGCTCAGCCAGGGGGGGGAACACTGAAGCTTTCTTT.

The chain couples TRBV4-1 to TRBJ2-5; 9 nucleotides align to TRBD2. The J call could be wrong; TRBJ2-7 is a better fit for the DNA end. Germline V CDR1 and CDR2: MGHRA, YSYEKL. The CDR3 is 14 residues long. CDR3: CASSPGTSSYEQYF. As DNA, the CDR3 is TGCGCCAGCAGCCCAGGGACTAGCAGCTACGAGCAGTACTTC.

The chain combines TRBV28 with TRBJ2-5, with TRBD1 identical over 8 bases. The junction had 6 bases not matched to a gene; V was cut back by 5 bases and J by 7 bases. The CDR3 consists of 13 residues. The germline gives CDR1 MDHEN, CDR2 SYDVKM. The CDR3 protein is CASSSGTGGTQYF. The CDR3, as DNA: TGTGCCAGCAGTAGCGGAACAGGGGGGACCCAGTACTTC.

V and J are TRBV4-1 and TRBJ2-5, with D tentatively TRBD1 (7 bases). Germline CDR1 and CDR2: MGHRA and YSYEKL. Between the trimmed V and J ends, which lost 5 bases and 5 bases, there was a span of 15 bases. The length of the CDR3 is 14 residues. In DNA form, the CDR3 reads TGCGCCAGCAGCGTGCGGGACAGCATGGAGACCCAGTACTTC. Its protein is CASSVRDSMETQYF.

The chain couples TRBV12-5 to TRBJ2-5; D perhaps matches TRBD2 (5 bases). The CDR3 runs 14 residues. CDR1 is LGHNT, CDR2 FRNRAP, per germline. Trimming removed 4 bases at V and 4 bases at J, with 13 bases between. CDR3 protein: CASGWSLGVETQYF. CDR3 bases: TGTGCTAGTGGTTGGTCTCTCGGGGTAGAGACCCAGTACTTC. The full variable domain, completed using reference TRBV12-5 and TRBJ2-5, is DARVTQTPRHKVTEMGQEVTMRCQPILGHNTVFWYRQTMMQGLELLAYFRNRAPLDDSGMPKDRFSAEMPDATLATLKIQPSEPRDSAVYFCASGWSLGVETQYFGPGTRLLVL.

CDR3 sequence (DNA): TGTGCCAGCAGGTTAGGTCCCTACGAGCAGTACTTC. Residues: CASRLGPYEQYF. The rearrangement links TRBV4-2 to TRBJ2-7; D is unclear. The CDR3 is 12 amino acids. The germline V gene encodes CDR1 LGHNA and CDR2 YNFKEQ. Trimming pared 6 bases from V and 2 bases from J, leaving 8 bases between.

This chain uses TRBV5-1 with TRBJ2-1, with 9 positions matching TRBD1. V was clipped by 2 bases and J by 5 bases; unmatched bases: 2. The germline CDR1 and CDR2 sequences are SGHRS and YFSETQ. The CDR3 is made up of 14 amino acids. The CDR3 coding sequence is TGCGCCAGCAGCTTAAGGACAGGGGACAATGAGCAGTTCTTC. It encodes CASSLRTGDNEQFF.

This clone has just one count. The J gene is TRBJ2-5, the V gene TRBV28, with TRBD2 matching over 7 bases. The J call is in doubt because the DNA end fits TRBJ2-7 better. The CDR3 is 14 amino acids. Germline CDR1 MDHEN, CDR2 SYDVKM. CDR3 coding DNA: TGTGCCAGCCGACGGGGGGACGCAGCCTACGAGCAGTACTTC. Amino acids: CASRRGDAAYEQYF.

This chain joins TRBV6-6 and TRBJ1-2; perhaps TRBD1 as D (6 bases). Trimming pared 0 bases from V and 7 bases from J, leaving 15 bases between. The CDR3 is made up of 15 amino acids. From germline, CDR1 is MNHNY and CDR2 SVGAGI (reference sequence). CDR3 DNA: TGTGCCAGCAGTTACTCGAAGCACGGGGGGCCTGGCTACACCTTC. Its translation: CASSYSKHGGPGYTF.

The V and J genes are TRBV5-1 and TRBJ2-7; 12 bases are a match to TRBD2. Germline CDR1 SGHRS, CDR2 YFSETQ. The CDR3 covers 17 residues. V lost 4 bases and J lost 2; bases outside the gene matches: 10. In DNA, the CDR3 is TGCGCCAGCAGCCTAACCCGACTAGCGGGAGACACCTACGAGCAGTACTTC. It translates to CASSLTRLAGDTYEQYF. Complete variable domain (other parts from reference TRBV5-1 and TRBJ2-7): KAGVTQTPRYLIKTRGQQVTLSCSPISGHRSVSWYQQTPGQGLQFLFEYFSETQRNKGNFPGRFSGRQFSNSRSEMNVSTLELGDSALYLCASSLTRLAGDTYEQYFGPGTRLTVT.

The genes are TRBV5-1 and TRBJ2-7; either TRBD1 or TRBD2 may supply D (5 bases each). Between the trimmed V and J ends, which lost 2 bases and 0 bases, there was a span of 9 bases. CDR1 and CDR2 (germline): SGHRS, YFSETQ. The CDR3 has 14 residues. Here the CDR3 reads CASSFGDRSYEQYF. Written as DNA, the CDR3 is TGCGCCAGCAGCTTCGGGGACCGCTCCTACGAGCAGTACTTC.

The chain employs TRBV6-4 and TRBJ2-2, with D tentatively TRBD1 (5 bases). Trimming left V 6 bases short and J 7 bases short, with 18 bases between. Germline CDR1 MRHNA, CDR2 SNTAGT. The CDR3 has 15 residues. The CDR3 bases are TGTGCCAGCAGACCCAGTTCAGGGTTCGACGGGGAGCTGTTTTTT. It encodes CASRPSSGFDGELFF.

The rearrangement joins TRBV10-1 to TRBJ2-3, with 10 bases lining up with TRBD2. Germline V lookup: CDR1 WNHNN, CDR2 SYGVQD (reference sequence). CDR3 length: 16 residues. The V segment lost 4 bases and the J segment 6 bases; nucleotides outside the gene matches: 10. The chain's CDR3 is CASSGPISGRSDTQYF. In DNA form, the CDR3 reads TGCGCCAGCAGTGGACCTATTAGCGGGAGGTCGGATACGCAGTATTTT.

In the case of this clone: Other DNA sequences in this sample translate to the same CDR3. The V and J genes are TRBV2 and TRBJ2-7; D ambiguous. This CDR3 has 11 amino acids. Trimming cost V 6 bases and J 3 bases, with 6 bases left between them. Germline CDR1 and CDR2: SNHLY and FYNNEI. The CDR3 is CASSQYYEQYF. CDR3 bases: TGTGCCAGCAGCCAATACTACGAGCAGTACTTC.